The 25 T cell receptor beta chains reported below all come from one sample, sequenced in a study of monozygotic twins with inflammatory bowel disease (dated 2019 in TCRdb). Library generation was performed with 5' RACE. The data were produced on an Illumina HiSeq 2500. TCRdb reprocessed the sequencing reads and holds a single record per CDR3 protein sequence, with no DNA. The table of this sample itemizes around 370,000 distinct CDR3 sequences. The ten largest make up about 2.5% of the sample. Sequencing was done on a sample of blood. All receptors come from a human donor with ulcerative colitis or Crohn's disease, or a healthy co-twin of an affected twin (not recorded which).

The V call is TRBV12-3 or TRBV12-4, the J call TRBJ2-1. The CDR3 is 11 amino acids. CDR3 sequence: CASSLGGEQFF.

CDR3 in amino acids: CSAQPWVWDQETQYF. The rearrangement links TRBV20-1 to TRBJ2-5. Per the germline V gene, CDR1 is DFQATT and CDR2 is SNEGSKA (reference sequence). The CDR3 runs to 15 residues.

The chain carries TRBV6-2 or TRBV6-3 and TRBJ2-7; TCRdb picks TRBD1, but there is no DNA to check that call. This CDR3 is 17 amino acids long. CDR1 and CDR2 (germline): MNHEY, SVGEGT. CDR3 protein: CASSFSPLTLGSYEQYF.

The chain couples TRBV28 to TRBJ2-5. The CDR3 has 11 residues. Looked up from germline, CDR1 is MDHEN and CDR2 is SYDVKM. CDR3 in amino acids: CASSDLGTQYF.

The chain combines TRBV5-5 with TRBJ2-3. Germline CDR1 is SGHKS and CDR2 is YYEKEE (reference sequence). CDR3 length: 14 residues. CDR3 residues: CASSFSTYTDTQYF.

This chain uses TRBV19 with TRBJ1-1; there is no DNA to check the TCRdb D call of TRBD1. The germline CDR1 and CDR2 sequences are LNHDA and SQIVND (reference sequence). This CDR3 is built from 14 residues. CDR3 residues: CASALPGQRTEAFF.

The chain is built from TRBV5-1 and TRBJ1-1; no DNA is available, so the TRBD1 call from TCRdb remains unchecked. The CDR3 totals 16 residues. Germline CDR1 SGHRS, CDR2 YFSETQ. The CDR3 loop is CASSLRDRGKGTEAFF.

This chain links TRBV5-1 with TRBJ1-2. There are 12 residues in the CDR3. Per the germline V gene, CDR1 is SGHRS and CDR2 is YFSETQ. The CDR3 region is CASSLGVYGYTF.

This chain uses TRBV20-1 with TRBJ2-5; lacking DNA, the TRBD2 call made by TCRdb goes unchecked. Germline V gene lookup returns CDR1 DFQATT and CDR2 SNEGSKA (reference sequence). This CDR3 has 14 residues. The CDR3: CSARAPTSIETQYF.

The chain has TRBV20-1 and TRBJ1-4. Germline V CDR1 and CDR2: DFQATT, SNEGSKA (reference sequence). There are 13 residues in the CDR3. The CDR3 here is CSARPATNEKLFF.

The chain employs TRBV6-2 or TRBV6-3 and TRBJ1-1; absent DNA, TCRdb's TRBD1 call cannot be checked. The CDR3 consists of 14 residues. The germline V gene encodes CDR1 MNHEY and CDR2 SVGEGT. CDR3 amino acids: CASSRTALNTEAFF.

V usage is TRBV12-3 or TRBV12-4 and J usage is TRBJ1-6. The CDR3 consists of 12 residues. The CDR3 spells CASSFGNSPLHF.

The chain links TRBV10-3 to TRBJ1-2. The germline V gene encodes CDR1 ENHRY and CDR2 SYGVKD. The length of the CDR3 is 13 residues. This chain's CDR3 is CAITVTANYGYTF.

The J gene is TRBJ2-2, the V gene TRBV6-2 or TRBV6-3; TCRdb proposes TRBD1, but this gene call is untestable without DNA. The V gene's germline CDR1 is MNHEY and CDR2 SVGEGT. This CDR3 is built from 14 residues. The CDR3: CAGRTGGLTGELFF.

The chain links TRBV7-2 to TRBJ2-3; TCRdb designates TRBD1, a call that cannot be tested without DNA. Germline V gene lookup returns CDR1 SGHTA and CDR2 FQGNSA. There are 14 residues in the CDR3. This chain's CDR3 is CASSLDRYTDTQYF.

V is TRBV21-1 and J is TRBJ2-1. TRBV21-1 is recorded as a pseudogene. The CDR3 is 14 amino acids. The CDR3: CASNRIIGRSEQFF.

The V and J genes are TRBV6-2 or TRBV6-3 and TRBJ1-1; TCRdb outputs TRBD1, but without DNA this stays unchecked. Germline assignment: CDR1 MNHEY and CDR2 SVGEGT. CDR3 length: 15 residues. The CDR3 here is CASRRGWTGVAEAFF.

The V call is TRBV7-3, the J call TRBJ2-3; absent DNA, TCRdb's TRBD1 call cannot be checked. Germline CDR1 is SGHTA and CDR2 is FQGTGA. The CDR3 loop spans 15 amino acids. The CDR3 here is CASSSDRGRADTQYF.

The chain has TRBV20-1 and TRBJ2-1; TCRdb's D gene call, TRBD1, goes unchecked for lack of DNA. Germline lookup yields CDR1 DFQATT and CDR2 SNEGSKA (reference sequence). The CDR3 totals 14 residues. This CDR3 is CSALTGGPINEQFF.

The J gene is TRBJ1-5, the V gene TRBV11-2. The germline gives CDR1 SGHAT, CDR2 FQNNGV. The CDR3 has 15 residues. The CDR3: CASSLGIGPVQPQHF. Using reference TRBV11-2 and TRBJ1-5 for the parts outside the CDR3, the full variable domain is EAGVAQSPRYKIIEKRQSVAFWCNPISGHATLYWYQQILGQGPKLLIQFQNNGVVDDSQLPKDRFSAERLKGVDSTLKIQPAKLEDSAVYLCASSLGIGPVQPQHFGDGTRLSIL.

The J gene is TRBJ2-1, the V gene TRBV20-1. CDR1 and CDR2 (germline): DFQATT, SNEGSKA (reference sequence). The CDR3 runs to 16 residues. The chain's CDR3 is CSANWRRKGTYNEQFF.

The V gene is TRBV11-3, the J gene TRBJ2-2; TCRdb returns TRBD1, unconfirmable since there is no DNA. The CDR3 length is 17 residues. Germline lookup yields CDR1 SGHNT and CDR2 YENEEA. This CDR3 is CASSLEATGLRTGELFF. The complete variable domain, with remaining parts taken from reference TRBV11-3 and TRBJ2-2, reads EAGVVQSPRYKIIEKKQPVAFWCNPISGHNTLYWYLQNLGQGPELLIRYENEEAVDDSQLPKDRFSAERLKGVDSTLKIQPAELGDSAVYLCASSLEATGLRTGELFFGEGSRLTVL.

This chain joins TRBV19 and TRBJ1-5; TCRdb outputs TRBD1, but without DNA this stays unchecked. The CDR3 contains 17 residues. Germline loops: CDR1 LNHDA, CDR2 SQIVND (reference sequence). The CDR3 is CASSIVAWGRENQPQHF.

The chain couples TRBV7-2 to TRBJ2-2. The CDR3 totals 15 residues. The germline gives CDR1 SGHTA, CDR2 FQGNSA. CDR3: CASSLGSTHTGELFF. The variable domain in full, completed from reference TRBV7-2 and TRBJ2-2, reads GAGVSQSPSNKVTEKGKDVELRCDPISGHTALYWYRQSLGQGLEFLIYFQGNSAPDKSGLPSDRFSAERTGGSVSTLTIQRTQQEDSAVYLCASSLGSTHTGELFFGEGSRLTVL.

V usage is TRBV12-3 or TRBV12-4 and J usage is TRBJ2-2; TCRdb names TRBD1, which stays unverified in the absence of DNA. The CDR3 loop spans 14 amino acids. The CDR3 sequence: CASSLETVRVELFF.